The rows below give T cell receptor beta chains drawn from one sample of a study of T cell responses to AZD1222 COVID-19 vaccine. TCRdb keeps only in-frame clones here, not all; method: immunoSEQ multiplex PCR. The sample lists more than 85,000 clones, about 85% occurring once. Sample: peripheral blood, taken on day 0 of AZD1222 vaccination. The receptors shown here come from an adult in good health. Both conserved end residues are part of each CDR3. A D gene is named only where the DNA matches it firmly. Size tells how often a clone was seen (once, few, many) or the class of an expanded clone, and some rows leave it out.

v_call: TRBV24-1
clone_size: -
d_call: TRBD2
cdr3_length: 15
j_call: TRBJ2-3
cdr3_nt: TGTGCCACCAGCCCGACAGTCTCGGGGGGGGATACGCAGTATTTT
cdr3_aa: CATSPTVSGGDTQYF

v_call: TRBV19
clone_size: once
d_call: -
cdr3_length: 12
j_call: TRBJ1-4
cdr3_nt: TGTGCCAGTCTCGGACAGCTAGAAAAACTGTTTTTT
cdr3_aa: CASLGQLEKLFF

v_call: TRBV6-5
clone_size: -
d_call: -
cdr3_length: 13
j_call: TRBJ2-5
cdr3_nt: TGTGCCAGCAGTTATGGTAATGGGGAGACCCAGTACTTC
cdr3_aa: CASSYGNGETQYF

v_call: TRBV27
clone_size: -
d_call: -
cdr3_length: 14
j_call: TRBJ2-5
cdr3_nt: TGTGCCAGCAGTTTAGGGGACCCCGGACGTACCCAGTACTTC
cdr3_aa: CASSLGDPGRTQYF

v_call: TRBV29-1
clone_size: -
d_call: TRBD2
cdr3_length: 15
j_call: TRBJ2-1
cdr3_nt: TGCAGCGTTGAGGCACTAGCGATAGGGCACAATGAGCAGTTCTTC
cdr3_aa: CSVEALAIGHNEQFF

v_call: TRBV7-3
clone_size: few
d_call: -
cdr3_length: 14
j_call: TRBJ2-2
cdr3_nt: TGTGCCAGCAGCTTGCTCGGTAACACCGGGGAGCTGTTTTTT
cdr3_aa: CASSLLGNTGELFF

v_call: TRBV18
clone_size: -
d_call: -
cdr3_length: 14
j_call: TRBJ2-2
cdr3_nt: TGTGCCAGCTCACCCCCACCGAACACCGGGGAGCTGTTTTTT
cdr3_aa: CASSPPPNTGELFF

v_call: TRBV6-5
clone_size: few
d_call: -
cdr3_length: 15
j_call: TRBJ2-1
cdr3_nt: TGTGCCAGCAGTTCAGGGCGGGGAGACATAGACGTTGGGTTCTTC
cdr3_aa: CASSSGRGDIDVGFF

v_call: TRBV9
clone_size: -
d_call: -
cdr3_length: 16
j_call: TRBJ1-4
cdr3_nt: TGTGCCAGCAGCGCCGGAAGGGGAGCAACTAATGAAAAACTGTTTTTT
cdr3_aa: CASSAGRGATNEKLFF

v_call: TRBV29-1
clone_size: -
d_call: -
cdr3_length: 12
j_call: TRBJ2-7
cdr3_nt: TGCAGCGTTGACGGTCAAAACTACGAGCAGTACTTC
cdr3_aa: CSVDGQNYEQYF

v_call: TRBV18
clone_size: -
d_call: TRBD1
cdr3_length: 15
j_call: TRBJ1-1
cdr3_nt: TGTGCCAGCTCACCAGATCAGGGGGTAATTACTGAAGCTTTCTTT
cdr3_aa: CASSPDQGVITEAFF

v_call: TRBV5-4
clone_size: -
d_call: -
cdr3_length: 13
j_call: TRBJ2-7
cdr3_nt: TGTGCCAGCAGCCCCAGCGGAACCTACGAGCAGTACTTC
cdr3_aa: CASSPSGTYEQYF

v_call: TRBV6-6
clone_size: -
d_call: -
cdr3_length: 13
j_call: TRBJ1-1
cdr3_nt: TGTGCCAGCAGCCGCGGGGTTAGCACTGAAGCTTTCTTT
cdr3_aa: CASSRGVSTEAFF

v_call: TRBV5-1
clone_size: once
d_call: TRBD1
cdr3_length: 15
j_call: TRBJ1-1
cdr3_nt: TGCGCCAGCACCCGGACAGGGGGTTTAAACACTGAAGCTTTCTTT
cdr3_aa: CASTRTGGLNTEAFF

v_call: TRBV21-1
clone_size: -
d_call: -
cdr3_length: 13
j_call: TRBJ1-4
cdr3_nt: TGTGCCAGCATCGAAGGTGGGAATGAAAAACTGTTTTTT
cdr3_aa: CASIEGGNEKLFF

v_call: TRBV28
clone_size: -
d_call: -
cdr3_length: 13
j_call: TRBJ1-1
cdr3_nt: TGTGCCAGCAGCGGGTCCCCGAACACTGAAGCTTTCTTT
cdr3_aa: CASSGSPNTEAFF

v_call: TRBV7-2
clone_size: -
d_call: -
cdr3_length: 15
j_call: TRBJ1-4
cdr3_nt: TGTGCCAGCAGCCTACTGGGGACAAGTAATGAAGAACTGTTTTTT
cdr3_aa: CASSLLGTSNEELFF

v_call: TRBV6-5
clone_size: -
d_call: -
cdr3_length: 15
j_call: TRBJ1-1
cdr3_nt: TGTGCCAGCAGCCCCGGAGGGGGATTGAACACTGAAGCTTTCTTT
cdr3_aa: CASSPGGGLNTEAFF

v_call: TRBV19
clone_size: -
d_call: -
cdr3_length: 16
j_call: TRBJ2-2
cdr3_nt: TGTGCCACCTCCCGTGGTTTTATGACGAACACCGGGGAGCTGTTTTTT
cdr3_aa: CATSRGFMTNTGELFF

v_call: TRBV19
clone_size: -
d_call: -
cdr3_length: 14
j_call: TRBJ2-7
cdr3_nt: TGTGCCAGTAGTATAGATCCCGAAGCCTACGAGCAGTACTTC
cdr3_aa: CASSIDPEAYEQYF

v_call: TRBV5-4
clone_size: -
d_call: -
cdr3_length: 13
j_call: TRBJ2-1
cdr3_nt: TGTGCCAGCAGCTTGAGGGCCTACAATGAGCAGTTCTTC
cdr3_aa: CASSLRAYNEQFF

v_call: TRBV5-1
clone_size: -
d_call: TRBD1
cdr3_length: 15
j_call: TRBJ1-4
cdr3_nt: TGCGCCAGCAGCCCCAGGACAGGACGTAATGAAAAACTGTTTTTT
cdr3_aa: CASSPRTGRNEKLFF